A selection of T cell receptor beta chains follows, all from one sample in a study of blood T cell repertoires in COVID-19. Data came from immunoSEQ multiplex PCR; TCRdb stores just in-frame clones and leaves some out. The table records approximately 170,000 clones, roughly four fifths of them present only once. Material: peripheral blood. These receptors all come from a man between 60 and 70 years old with active or convalescent COVID-19. CDR3s leave out the opening cysteine and the closing phenylalanine or tryptophan.

j_call v_call cdr3_aa
TRBJ1-1 TRBV15 ATSRDTGRDTEAF
TRBJ2-7 TRBV5-5 AMAGESSYEQY
TRBJ2-3 TRBV29-1 SDRTGTDTQY
TRBJ1-5 TRBV19 ASRPRGGIGNQPQH
TRBJ2-2 TRBV19 ASSPLTGDLTGELF
TRBJ2-5 TRBV5-6 ASSTPLGQYQETQY
TRBJ2-6 TRBV19 ASEPTASGANVLT
TRBJ2-1 TRBV2 ASTLQGSSYNEQF
TRBJ2-1 TRBV19 ASSITWGGSFGNEQF
TRBJ1-1 TRBV13 ASSSGQAFAGWAEAF
TRBJ2-7 TRBV7-9 ASSLGGSGNSYEQY
TRBJ2-7 TRBV11-2 ASSLVPDRGSYEQY
TRBJ1-5 TRBV27 ASSETGVWRNQPQH
TRBJ2-2 TRBV20-1 SASPSGNTGELF
TRBJ2-1 TRBV5-1 ASSRDRFVDEQF
TRBJ2-3 TRBV5-1 ASSTRLAGLPDTQY
TRBJ2-5 TRBV3-1/TRBV3-2 ASSPSEAIETQY
TRBJ2-3 TRBV2 ASSVYGGEGTDTQY
TRBJ1-1 TRBV9 ASSPGQGASEAF
TRBJ1-2 TRBV12-3/TRBV12-4 ASSLDRVGGYT
TRBJ2-1 TRBV7-2 ASSWGTGRVGGSYNEQF
TRBJ2-5 TRBV27 ASSALAGGQETQY
TRBJ1-4 TRBV7-9 ASSSTLGTGGLYEKLF
TRBJ2-3 TRBV5-1 ASSLAPGTGSDTQY
TRBJ1-2 TRBV19 ASSTDKNYGYT
TRBJ2-1 TRBV9 ASSPTGYNEQF